A single sample is the source of the 30 T cell receptor beta chains below, sequenced in a study of vaccination effects on CD4 cells after COVID-19. Prior to sequencing, the ViraFEST assay stimulated PBMC with viral peptide pools, which expanded the antigen-specific CD4+ T cells. Following an approximately eleven-day culture, CD4+ T cells were purified. Participants were given two doses of BNT162b2 or mRNA-1273 vaccine. These TCRs' antigens remain unknown. Produced via immunoSEQ multiplex PCR; TCRdb's table is partial and in-frame only. The table has roughly 63,000 clones, just under 80% seen once. Sequenced material: CD4+ T cells from PBMCs cultured with HCoV-OC43 spike peptides, taken after COVID-19 vaccination. Subset reported: HCoV-OC43 spike overlapping peptide pool stimulation. Receptor source: a human donor who received a COVID-19 vaccine.

The CDR3 spells CASSDRGSKTDTQYF. The CDR3 DNA reads as TGTGCCAGCAGTGACAGAGGGTCCAAGACAGATACGCAGTATTTT. The chain couples TRBV6-1 to TRBJ2-3; D might be TRBD2 (5 bases). Trimming stripped 3 bases from V and 3 bases from J, with 13 bases between. Germline lookup yields CDR1 MNHNS and CDR2 SASEGT. The CDR3 spans 15 residues.

The chain recombines TRBV5-6 with TRBJ2-4; D possibly matches TRBD1 or TRBD2 (5 bases each). The V and J ends lost 1 base and 1 base respectively, with 12 bases between them. Per germline, CDR1 SGHDT and CDR2 YYEEEE. CDR3 length equals 16 residues. CDR3 in DNA: TGTGCCAGCAGCTTGTTGGGGGTTCAGGCCAAAAACATTCAGTACTTC. This translates into CASSLLGVQAKNIQYF.

This clone has more than one count but fewer than ten. The chain joins TRBV6-5 to TRBJ1-2; 9 bases fit TRBD1. Germline CDR1 and CDR2: MNHEY and SVGAGI. Trimming took 4 bases from V and 7 from J; bases not matched to a gene: 7. CDR3 length: 14 amino acids. DNA of the CDR3: TGTGCCAGCAGTTCGGACAGGGGAGGCTTTGGCTACACCTTC. Translated, it gives CASSSDRGGFGYTF.

This sequence joins TRBV24-1 and TRBJ2-1; 8 bases are shared with TRBD1. CDR1 is KGHDR, CDR2 SFDVKD, per germline. The CDR3 loop spans 15 amino acids. Germline trimming cut 6 bases from V and 6 bases from J; bases unmatched to any gene: 9. CDR3 bases: TGTGCCACCAGTCATCCGACAGGGGTAGGCAATGAGCAGTTCTTC. This sequence encodes CATSHPTGVGNEQFF.

V usage is TRBV7-2 and J usage is TRBJ1-2; 7 positions match TRBD1. The CDR3 loop spans 14 amino acids. The V gene's germline CDR1 is SGHTA and CDR2 FQGNSA. The junction had 6 bases not matched to a gene; V was cut back by 5 bases and J by 3 bases. The CDR3 DNA reads as TGTGCCAGCAGCAAGAAAACAGGGGACTATGGCTACACCTTC. Residues: CASSKKTGDYGYTF.

This clone has a handful of counts. The chain combines TRBV30 with TRBJ1-4, with D hard to call. This CDR3 region has 11 residues. CDR1 is GTSNPN, CDR2 SVGIG, per germline (reference sequence). V lost 2 bases, J lost 7 bases, and 5 bases lay in between. CDR3 loop: CAWSRVEKLFF. The CDR3, as DNA: TGTGCCTGGAGTAGGGTTGAAAAACTGTTTTTT.

This clone was seen only a few times. V gene TRBV10-1 combines with J gene TRBJ2-2; D ambiguous. CDR3 length: 14 amino acids. The germline V gene encodes CDR1 WNHNN and CDR2 SYGVQD (reference sequence). Trimming removed 7 bases at V and 3 bases at J, with 12 bases between. The CDR3 region is CASTPYTDTGELFF. The CDR3 DNA sequence: TGCGCCAGCACCCCATACACTGACACCGGGGAGCTGTTTTTT.

This chain joins TRBV10-2 and TRBJ1-3, with 7 bases aligning to TRBD1. The germline CDR1 and CDR2 sequences are WSHSY and SAAADI. The CDR3 has 16 amino acids. V gave up 6 bases and J gave up 0 bases; unmatched junction bases: 8. CDR3 nucleotide sequence: TGCGCCAGCAGAGTAGGTGGGACAGCCTCTGGAAACACCATATATTTT. This translates into CASRVGGTASGNTIYF.

This clone was observed a few times. This chain connects TRBV29-1 to TRBJ1-2, with 10 bases aligning to TRBD1. Germline V gives CDR1 SQVTM, CDR2 ANQGSEA. The ends lost 2 bases at V and 6 bases at J; junction bases unmatched: 6. CDR3 size: 14 residues. The CDR3 spells CSVERDRGSNGYTF. The CDR3 DNA is TGCAGCGTTGAAAGGGACAGGGGATCGAATGGCTACACCTTC.

The DNA of the CDR3 is TGTGCCAGCAGCCGGGGACTAGCGGGGAGCCAAGAGACCCAGTACTTC. This codes for CASSRGLAGSQETQYF. V is TRBV5-8 and J is TRBJ2-5; TRBD2 agrees at 13 bases. The CDR3 is 16 amino acids. V gave up 4 bases and J gave up 1 base; unmatched junction bases: 4. Germline V gives CDR1 SGHTS, CDR2 YDEGEE.

This chain connects TRBV6-1 to TRBJ2-7, with 7 bases identical to TRBD2. V gave up 2 bases and J gave up 6 bases; unmatched junction bases: 7. This CDR3 contains 14 residues. CDR1 is MNHNS and CDR2 is SASEGT in the germline V gene. The CDR3 DNA sequence: TGTGCCAGCAGTGAATTACTAGCGTCTTTCGAGCAGTACGTC. Translated: CASSELLASFEQYV.

The CDR3 loop is CASRRGSGNYGYTF. Written as DNA, the CDR3 is TGTGCCAGTAGAAGGGGAAGCGGTAACTATGGCTACACCTTC. V gene TRBV19 combines with J gene TRBJ1-2; the D gene is possibly TRBD1 (5 bases). Germline V gives CDR1 LNHDA, CDR2 SQIVND (reference sequence). The V and J ends lost 6 bases and 1 base respectively, with 12 bases between them. This CDR3 has 14 amino acids.

This chain joins TRBV2 and TRBJ2-2, with TRBD2 matching over 9 bases. The CDR3 covers 16 residues. The germline CDR1 and CDR2 sequences are SNHLY and FYNNEI. Trimming at V came to 7 bases and at J to 2 bases, leaving 8 bases not matched to a gene. CDR3 bases: TGTGCCAGCAAGTCTCTAGCGGGGACTAACACCGGGGAGCTGTTTTTT. Translating it yields CASKSLAGTNTGELFF.

The chain employs TRBV6-5 and TRBJ2-7; possible D gene TRBD1, 5 bases. V was pared by 10 bases and J by 7 bases, with 14 bases between. The CDR3 covers 11 residues. The germline V gene has CDR1 MNHEY and CDR2 SVGAGI. This chain's CDR3 is CAIKGSREQYV. CDR3 nucleotide sequence: TGTGCCATAAAGGGGTCTCGGGAGCAGTACGTC.

The rearrangement uses TRBV6-2 or TRBV6-3 and TRBJ2-1; 8 bases line up with TRBD2. V shed 5 bases and J 2 bases; nucleotides not matched to a gene: 8. Germline CDR1 reads MNHEY; CDR2 reads SVGEGT. CDR3 length: 16 residues. DNA of the CDR3: TGTGCCAGCAGTCCGACTAGCGCTCATACCTACAATGAGCAGTTCTTC. Translated, it gives CASSPTSAHTYNEQFF.

The chain joins TRBV5-1 to TRBJ2-1; TRBD2 aligns across 9 bases. The V gene end was trimmed by 2 bases and the J gene end by 6 bases; junction bases not matched to a gene: 9. The CDR3 runs 16 residues. CDR1 is SGHRS, CDR2 YFSETQ, per germline. The CDR3 bases are TGCGCCAGCAGCTTCTCAAGCGGGGGGATCGCCAATGAGCAGTTCTTC. It yields the protein CASSFSSGGIANEQFF. Full variable domain (remainder filled in from reference TRBV5-1 and TRBJ2-1): KAGVTQTPRYLIKTRGQQVTLSCSPISGHRSVSWYQQTPGQGLQFLFEYFSETQRNKGNFPGRFSGRQFSNSRSEMNVSTLELGDSALYLCASSFSSGGIANEQFFGPGTRLTVL.

This chain uses TRBV28 with TRBJ1-6; D call uncertain. CDR1 and CDR2 from the germline V gene are MDHEN and SYDVKM. V was clipped by 1 base and J by 7 bases, with 2 bases between them. The CDR3 is made up of 12 amino acids. CDR3 amino acids: CASSLSNSPLHF. As DNA, the CDR3 is TGTGCCAGCAGTTTATCCAATTCACCCCTCCACTTT.

The rearrangement uses TRBV28 and TRBJ1-2; 9 bases are shared with TRBD1. Losses at the gene ends were 5 bases for V and 7 bases for J; bases not matched to a gene: 8. Germline assignment: CDR1 MDHEN and CDR2 SYDVKM. This CDR3 has 14 amino acids. CDR3 DNA: TGTGCCAGCAGTAGGACAGGGGCTGAGTCTGGCTACACCTTC. It encodes CASSRTGAESGYTF.

This clone was seen only a few times. J is TRBJ2-5 and V is TRBV5-8; D not certain. Trimming pared 3 bases from V and 5 bases from J, leaving 5 bases between. In germline, CDR1 is SGHTS, CDR2 YDEGEE. CDR3 size: 11 residues. CDR3 amino acids: CASSSRETQYF. The DNA of the CDR3 is TGTGCCAGCAGCTCCCGTGAGACCCAGTACTTC.

V usage is TRBV7-2 and J usage is TRBJ2-6; D is possibly TRBD2 (7 bases). Germline assignment: CDR1 SGHTA and CDR2 FQGNSA. V lost 0 bases to trimming and J lost 3 bases, with 15 bases between them. This CDR3 is built from 18 residues. CDR3 residues: CASSLAGAGASGANVLTF. CDR3 DNA: TGTGCCAGCAGCTTAGCGGGGGCGGGGGCGAGTGGGGCCAACGTCCTGACTTTC.

This clone was observed a few times. This chain links TRBV2 with TRBJ1-6, with D unclear. There are 15 residues in the CDR3. Germline CDR1 reads SNHLY; CDR2 reads FYNNEI. Trimming stripped 7 bases from V and 0 bases from J, with 10 bases between. This chain's CDR3 is CASIQTGSYNSPLHF. The CDR3 nucleotides are TGTGCCAGCATACAAACTGGCTCCTATAATTCACCCCTCCACTTT.

In nucleotides, the CDR3 is TGTGCCAGCAGCTTAGGCCTGGAGGTGGCCGGGGAGCTGTTTTTT. This encodes CASSLGLEVAGELFF. The rearrangement joins TRBV11-3 to TRBJ2-2; tentative D call: TRBD2 (5 bases). This CDR3 spans 15 amino acids. CDR1 and CDR2 (germline): SGHNT, YENEEA. Deletions cut 1 base from V and 6 bases from J, with 12 bases between.

The rearrangement joins TRBV5-1 to TRBJ1-1, with D possibly being TRBD1 (5 bases). There are 14 residues in the CDR3. Germline V gene lookup returns CDR1 SGHRS and CDR2 YFSETQ. V dropped 4 bases and J dropped 1 base, with 11 bases sitting between them. The CDR3 DNA reads as TGCGCCAGCAGCACCGGGACGGGGAACACTGAAGCTTTCTTT. Encoded protein: CASSTGTGNTEAFF.

V usage is TRBV24-1 and J usage is TRBJ2-2; D is undetermined. CDR1 and CDR2 (germline): KGHDR, SFDVKD. Trimming took off 5 bases at V and 7 bases at J, with 7 bases between the two ends. The CDR3 runs to 12 residues. The CDR3 is CATSAAVGELFF. In DNA, the CDR3 is TGTGCCACCAGTGCTGCAGTCGGGGAGCTGTTTTTT.

This clone was seen more than once but under ten times. The CDR3 is CASSLFNTDTQYF. The DNA of the CDR3 is TGTGCCAGCAGCTTGTTCAACACAGATACGCAGTATTTT. This rearrangement joins TRBV7-3 to TRBJ2-3; no definite D call. CDR1 and CDR2 (germline): SGHTA, FQGTGA. The V end was cut by 3 bases, the J end by 2 bases, with 6 bases between. The length of the CDR3 is 13 residues.

About this clone: One end of the junction fails to match germline, which may point to a read error. The chain is built from TRBV10-2 and TRBJ2-1, with D possibly matching TRBD2 (5 bases). CDR1 and CDR2 (germline): WSHSY, SAAADI. The CDR3 spans 13 residues. In nucleotides, the CDR3 is TGCGCCAGCAGTGAGTCAAGGACGGCTAGCAGGATCTTC. Translation: CASSESRTASRIF.

The chain carries TRBV7-3 and TRBJ1-1; a possible D gene is TRBD1 (5 bases). The germline V and J ends were trimmed by 5 bases and 4 bases, with 11 bases remaining between them. Germline loops: CDR1 SGHTA, CDR2 FQGTGA. This CDR3 spans 13 amino acids. The CDR3: CASSPGGTTEAFF. DNA of the CDR3: TGTGCCAGCAGCCCTGGGGGGACCACTGAAGCTTTCTTT. The entire variable domain, with the rest obtained from reference TRBV7-3 and TRBJ1-1, is as follows: GAGVSQTPSNKVTEKGKYVELRCDPISGHTALYWYRQSLGQGPEFLIYFQGTGAADDSGLPNDRFFAVRPEGSVSTLKIQRTERGDSAVYLCASSPGGTTEAFFGQGTRLTVV.

Only a few counts were recorded for this clone. This chain connects TRBV7-9 to TRBJ1-3, with D tentatively TRBD1 (6 bases). The germline CDR1 and CDR2 sequences are SEHNR and FQNEAQ (reference sequence). This CDR3 is built from 16 residues. The V end lost 1 base, the J end lost 0 bases, and 10 bases lay between the germline ends. This chain's CDR3 is CASSLDPGASGNTIYF. CDR3 DNA: TGTGCCAGCAGCTTAGATCCGGGGGCCTCTGGAAACACCATATATTTT.

V and J are TRBV10-1 and TRBJ1-1, with a tentative D call TRBD1 (6 bases). CDR1 and CDR2 from the germline V gene are WNHNN and SYGVQD (reference sequence). V shed 6 bases and J shed 2 bases, with 13 bases lying between them. The CDR3 length is 14 residues. CDR3 loop: CASRAGVRNTEAFF. The CDR3 DNA reads TGCGCCAGCAGAGCAGGGGTAAGAAACACTGAAGCTTTCTTT.

This clone came up a few times. J is TRBJ1-5 and V is TRBV5-5; D ambiguous. Germline assignment: CDR1 SGHKS and CDR2 YYEKEE (reference sequence). The ends were cut back, 2 bases at V and 0 bases at J, with 9 bases in the middle. CDR3 size: 15 residues. CDR3 sequence (DNA): TGTGCCAGCAGCTTAGACGGGTATAGCAATCAGCCCCAGCATTTT. It yields the protein CASSLDGYSNQPQHF.